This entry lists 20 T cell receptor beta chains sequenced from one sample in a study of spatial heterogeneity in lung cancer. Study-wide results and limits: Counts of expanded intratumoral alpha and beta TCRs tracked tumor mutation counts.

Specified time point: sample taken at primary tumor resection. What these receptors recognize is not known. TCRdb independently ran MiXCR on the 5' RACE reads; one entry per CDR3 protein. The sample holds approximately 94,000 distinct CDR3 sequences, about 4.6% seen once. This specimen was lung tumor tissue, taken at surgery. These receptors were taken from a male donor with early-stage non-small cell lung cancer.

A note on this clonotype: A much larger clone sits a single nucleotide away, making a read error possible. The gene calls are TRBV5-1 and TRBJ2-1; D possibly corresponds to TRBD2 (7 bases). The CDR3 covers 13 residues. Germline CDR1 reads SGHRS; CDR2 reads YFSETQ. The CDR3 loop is CASSFGGDNKQFF. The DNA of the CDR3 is TGCGCCAGCAGCTTTGGGGGGGACAATAAGCAGTTCTTC.

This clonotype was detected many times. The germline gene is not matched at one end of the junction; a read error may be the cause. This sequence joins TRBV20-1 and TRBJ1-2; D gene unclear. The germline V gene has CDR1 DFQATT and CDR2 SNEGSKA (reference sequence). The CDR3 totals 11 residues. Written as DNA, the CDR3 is TGCAGTGCTAGAGATGGACCACGGCTCCCCTTC. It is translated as CSARDGPRLPF.

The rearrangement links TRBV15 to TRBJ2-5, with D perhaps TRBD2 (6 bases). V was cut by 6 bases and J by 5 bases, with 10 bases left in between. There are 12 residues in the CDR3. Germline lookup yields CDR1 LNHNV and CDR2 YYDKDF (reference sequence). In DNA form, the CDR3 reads TGTGCCACCAGGGGGGACTCCGAGACCCAGTACTTC. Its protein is CATRGDSETQYF.

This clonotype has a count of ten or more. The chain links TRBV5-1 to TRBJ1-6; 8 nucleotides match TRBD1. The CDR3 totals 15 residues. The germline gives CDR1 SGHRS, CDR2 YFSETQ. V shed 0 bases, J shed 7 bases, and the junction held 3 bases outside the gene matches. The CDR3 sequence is CASSLEGQANSPLHF. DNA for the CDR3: TGCGCCAGCAGCTTGGAGGGACAGGCAAATTCACCCCTCCACTTT.

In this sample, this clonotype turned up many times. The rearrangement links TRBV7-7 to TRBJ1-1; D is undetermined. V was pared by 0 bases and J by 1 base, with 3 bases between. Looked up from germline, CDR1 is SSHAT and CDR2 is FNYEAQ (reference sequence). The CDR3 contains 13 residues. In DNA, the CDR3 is TGTGCCAGCAGCTTAGCGGCGAACACTGAAGCTTTCTTT. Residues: CASSLAANTEAFF.

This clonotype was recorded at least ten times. The DNA of the CDR3 is TGTGCCAGCAACCCTAGTTCGGACTTCCGCTCTGCCGGGGAGCTGTTTTTT. The encoded protein is CASNPSSDFRSAGELFF. The genes are TRBV11-2 and TRBJ2-2, with D possibly being TRBD2 (5 bases). The CDR3 is 17 residues long. The V end was cut by 7 bases, the J end by 6 bases, with 24 bases between. From germline, CDR1 is SGHAT and CDR2 FQNNGV. Drawing the rest from reference TRBV11-2 and TRBJ2-2, the complete variable domain is EAGVAQSPRYKIIEKRQSVAFWCNPISGHATLYWYQQILGQGPKLLIQFQNNGVVDDSQLPKDRFSAERLKGVDSTLKIQPAKLEDSAVYLCASNPSSDFRSAGELFFGEGSRLTVL.

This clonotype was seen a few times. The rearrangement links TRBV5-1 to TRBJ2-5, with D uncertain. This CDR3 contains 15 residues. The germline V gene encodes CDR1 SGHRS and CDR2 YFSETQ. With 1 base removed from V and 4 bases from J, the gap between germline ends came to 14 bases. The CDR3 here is CASSLMGPRRETQYF. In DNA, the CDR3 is TGCGCCAGCAGCTTGATGGGCCCGCGGCGAGAGACCCAGTACTTC.

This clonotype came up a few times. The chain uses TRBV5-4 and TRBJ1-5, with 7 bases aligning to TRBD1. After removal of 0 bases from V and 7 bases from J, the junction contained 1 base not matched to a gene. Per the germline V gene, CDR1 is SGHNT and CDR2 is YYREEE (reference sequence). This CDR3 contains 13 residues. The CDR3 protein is CASSLGQGQPQHF. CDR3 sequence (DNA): TGTGCCAGCAGCTTGGGACAGGGACAGCCCCAGCATTTT.

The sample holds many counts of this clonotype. CDR3 bases: TGTGCCAGCAGAAGGGACAGGGGGCCGATTGAAGCTTTCTTT. Translating it yields CASRRDRGPIEAFF. The V gene is TRBV28, the J gene TRBJ1-1; 12 bases map to TRBD1. This CDR3 is built from 14 residues. Looked up from germline, CDR1 is MDHEN and CDR2 is SYDVKM. The V and J ends lost 6 bases and 7 bases, in that order; junction bases with no gene match: 6.

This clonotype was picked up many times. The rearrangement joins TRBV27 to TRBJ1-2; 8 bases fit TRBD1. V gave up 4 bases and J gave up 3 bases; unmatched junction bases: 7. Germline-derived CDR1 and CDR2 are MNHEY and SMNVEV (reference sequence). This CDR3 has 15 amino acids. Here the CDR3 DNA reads TGTGCCAGCAGTTACACCTGGACAGGGCACTATGGCTACACCTTC. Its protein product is CASSYTWTGHYGYTF.

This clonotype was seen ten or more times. In DNA, the CDR3 is TGTGCCAGCAGCTCAATCGAACAGGGGCGGCGAAGGGACATTCAGTACTTC. This encodes CASSSIEQGRRRDIQYF. The V and J genes are TRBV28 and TRBJ2-4, with 7 bases identical to TRBD1. CDR1 is MDHEN, CDR2 SYDVKM, per germline. The CDR3 is made up of 17 amino acids. J was trimmed by 8 bases and V by 6 bases; bases with no gene match: 19. Supplemented by reference TRBV28 and TRBJ2-4, the full variable domain reads DVKVTQSSRYLVKRTGEKVFLECVQDMDHENMFWYRQDPGLGLRLIYFSYDVKMKEKGDIPEGYSVSREKKERFSLILESASTNQTSMYLCASSSIEQGRRRDIQYFGAGTRLSVL.

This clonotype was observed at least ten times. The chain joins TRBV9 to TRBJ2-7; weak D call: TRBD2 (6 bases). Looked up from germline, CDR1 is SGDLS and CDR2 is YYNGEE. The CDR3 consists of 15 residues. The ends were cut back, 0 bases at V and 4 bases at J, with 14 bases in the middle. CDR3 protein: CASSVAPGEDYEQYF. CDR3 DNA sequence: TGTGCCAGCAGCGTAGCTCCGGGGGAGGATTACGAGCAGTACTTC.

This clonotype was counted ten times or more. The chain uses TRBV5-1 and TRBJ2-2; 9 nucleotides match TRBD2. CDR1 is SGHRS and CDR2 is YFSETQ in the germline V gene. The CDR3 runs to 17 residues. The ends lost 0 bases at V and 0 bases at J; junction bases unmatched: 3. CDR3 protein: CASSLDLAGANTGELFF. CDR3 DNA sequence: TGCGCCAGCAGCTTGGACTTAGCGGGGGCGAACACCGGGGAGCTGTTTTTT. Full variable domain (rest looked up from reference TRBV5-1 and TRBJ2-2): KAGVTQTPRYLIKTRGQQVTLSCSPISGHRSVSWYQQTPGQGLQFLFEYFSETQRNKGNFPGRFSGRQFSNSRSEMNVSTLELGDSALYLCASSLDLAGANTGELFFGEGSRLTVL.

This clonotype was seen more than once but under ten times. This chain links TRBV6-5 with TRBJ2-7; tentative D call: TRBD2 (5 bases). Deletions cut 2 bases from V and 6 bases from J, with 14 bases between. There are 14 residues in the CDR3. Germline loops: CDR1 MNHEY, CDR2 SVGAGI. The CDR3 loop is CASSYGGLSGEQYF. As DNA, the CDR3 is TGTGCCAGCAGTTACGGAGGTTTATCGGGCGAGCAGTACTTC.

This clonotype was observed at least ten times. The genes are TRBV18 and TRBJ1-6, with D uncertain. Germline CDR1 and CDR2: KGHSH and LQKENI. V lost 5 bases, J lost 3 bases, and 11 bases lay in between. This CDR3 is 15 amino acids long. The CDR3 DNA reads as TGTGCCAGCTCATTGCCTAGCAGCTATAATTCACCCCTCCACTTT. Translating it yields CASSLPSSYNSPLHF. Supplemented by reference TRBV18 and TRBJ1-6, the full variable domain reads NAGVMQNPRHLVRRRGQEARLRCSPMKGHSHVYWYRQLPEEGLKFMVYLQKENIIDESGMPKERFSAEFPKEGPSILRIQQVVRGDSAAYFCASSLPSSYNSPLHFGNGTRLTVT.

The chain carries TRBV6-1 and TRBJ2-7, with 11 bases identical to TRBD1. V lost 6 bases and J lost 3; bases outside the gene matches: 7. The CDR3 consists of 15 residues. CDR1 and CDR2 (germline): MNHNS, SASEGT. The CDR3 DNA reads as TGTGCCAGCAGAGAGGGACAGGGGGTTTTCTACGAGCAGTACTTC. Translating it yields CASREGQGVFYEQYF.

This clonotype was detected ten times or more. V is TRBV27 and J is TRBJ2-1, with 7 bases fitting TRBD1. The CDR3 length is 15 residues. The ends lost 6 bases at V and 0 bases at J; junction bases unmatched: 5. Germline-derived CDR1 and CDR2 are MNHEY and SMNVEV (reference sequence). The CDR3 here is CASRTGQSSYNEQFF. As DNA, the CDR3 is TGTGCCAGCAGGACGGGACAGAGCTCCTACAATGAGCAGTTCTTC.

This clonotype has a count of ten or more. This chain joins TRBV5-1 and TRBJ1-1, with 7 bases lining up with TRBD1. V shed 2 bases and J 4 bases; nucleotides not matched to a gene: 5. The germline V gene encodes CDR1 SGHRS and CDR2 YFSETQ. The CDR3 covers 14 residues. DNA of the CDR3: TGCGCCAGCAGCTTTACAGGGGTTGGCACTGAAGCTTTCTTT. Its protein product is CASSFTGVGTEAFF.

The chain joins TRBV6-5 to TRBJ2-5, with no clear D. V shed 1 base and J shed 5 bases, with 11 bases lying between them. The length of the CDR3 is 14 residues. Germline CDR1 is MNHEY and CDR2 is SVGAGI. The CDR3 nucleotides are TGTGCCAGCAGTTACTACGGACGGCCCGAGACCCAGTACTTC. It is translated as CASSYYGRPETQYF.

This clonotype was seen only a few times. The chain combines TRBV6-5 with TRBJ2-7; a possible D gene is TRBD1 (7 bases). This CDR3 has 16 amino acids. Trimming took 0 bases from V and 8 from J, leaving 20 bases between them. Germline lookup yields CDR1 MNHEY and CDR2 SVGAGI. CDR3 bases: TGTGCCAGCAGTTACTCATCCCAAGGGGGGACAGCGAAGCAGTACTTC. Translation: CASSYSSQGGTAKQYF.